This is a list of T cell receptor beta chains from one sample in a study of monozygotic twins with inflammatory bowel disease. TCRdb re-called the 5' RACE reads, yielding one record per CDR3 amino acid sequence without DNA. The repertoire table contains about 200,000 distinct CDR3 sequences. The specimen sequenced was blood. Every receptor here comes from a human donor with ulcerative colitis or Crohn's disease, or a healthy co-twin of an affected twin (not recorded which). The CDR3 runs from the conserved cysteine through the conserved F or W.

CDR3 protein: CSAKVTGGGEKLFF; J gene: TRBJ1-4; V gene: TRBV20-1
CDR3 protein: CSARDRGDRQAASTDTQYF; J gene: TRBJ2-3; V gene: TRBV20-1
CDR3 protein: CASSYRTLVNTEAFF; J gene: TRBJ1-1; V gene: TRBV7-9
CDR3 protein: CASSLILMNTEAFF; J gene: TRBJ1-1; V gene: TRBV12-3/TRBV12-4
CDR3 protein: CASEPGSGELFF; J gene: TRBJ2-2; V gene: TRBV5-1
CDR3 protein: CASSLEGFTDTQYF; J gene: TRBJ2-3; V gene: TRBV11-2
CDR3 protein: CASSQEAGAHNEQFF; J gene: TRBJ2-1; V gene: TRBV4-3
CDR3 protein: CAISESGQSQETQYF; J gene: TRBJ2-5; V gene: TRBV10-3
CDR3 protein: CASKPGSSYNEQFF; J gene: TRBJ2-1; V gene: TRBV6-2/TRBV6-3
CDR3 protein: CASSAVGLAGELFF; J gene: TRBJ2-2; V gene: TRBV7-3
CDR3 protein: CASSPRTGPITQYF; J gene: TRBJ2-3; V gene: TRBV3-1
CDR3 protein: CASSLSAGTQETQYF; J gene: TRBJ2-5; V gene: TRBV7-2
CDR3 protein: CASSQMTVGNSPLHF; J gene: TRBJ1-6; V gene: TRBV4-1
CDR3 protein: CSAGEGEYQETQYF; J gene: TRBJ2-5; V gene: TRBV29-1
CDR3 protein: CASSLLAGAVEQFF; J gene: TRBJ2-1; V gene: TRBV28
CDR3 protein: CASSLEDEKLFF; J gene: TRBJ1-4; V gene: TRBV7-9
CDR3 protein: CASSLGKGVTEAFF; J gene: TRBJ1-1; V gene: TRBV12-3/TRBV12-4
CDR3 protein: CASSPRALGYEQYF; J gene: TRBJ2-7; V gene: TRBV18
CDR3 protein: CASSWGLASYNEQFF; J gene: TRBJ2-1; V gene: TRBV5-5
CDR3 protein: CASSLYAEETQYF; J gene: TRBJ2-5; V gene: TRBV7-3
CDR3 protein: CAASRSSGANVLTF; J gene: TRBJ2-6; V gene: TRBV27
CDR3 protein: CASSPGRGAVSEQLF; J gene: TRBJ2-1; V gene: TRBV5-4
CDR3 protein: CASSGPGAGETQYF; J gene: TRBJ2-5; V gene: TRBV11-2
CDR3 protein: CASSRASAQDSPLHF; J gene: TRBJ1-6; V gene: TRBV5-1
CDR3 protein: CASSPTQAYEQYF; J gene: TRBJ2-7; V gene: TRBV12-3/TRBV12-4
CDR3 protein: CASSFNQDTQYF; J gene: TRBJ2-5; V gene: TRBV12-3/TRBV12-4
CDR3 protein: CSARDRTVNTEAFF; J gene: TRBJ1-1; V gene: TRBV20-1
CDR3 protein: CASSHGPQETQYF; J gene: TRBJ2-5; V gene: TRBV4-1
CDR3 protein: CASSLKGRLGYGYTF; J gene: TRBJ1-2; V gene: TRBV12-3/TRBV12-4
CDR3 protein: CASSTRDSVPSSYNSPLHF; J gene: TRBJ1-6; V gene: TRBV28
CDR3 protein: CASSLVQGGGNTIYF; J gene: TRBJ1-3; V gene: TRBV5-1
CDR3 protein: CASSQGQGAYTGELFF; J gene: TRBJ2-2; V gene: TRBV3-1
CDR3 protein: CASSLTGSPYEQYF; J gene: TRBJ2-7; V gene: TRBV12-3/TRBV12-4
CDR3 protein: CASSQEPRDPLYNEQFF; J gene: TRBJ2-1; V gene: TRBV14
CDR3 protein: CASSSFGPYGYTF; J gene: TRBJ1-2; V gene: TRBV7-3
CDR3 protein: CASSPIPPGGQGGSPLHF; J gene: TRBJ1-6; V gene: TRBV18
CDR3 protein: CASRWTSEETQYF; J gene: TRBJ2-5; V gene: TRBV3-1
CDR3 protein: CASSLAGGRDIQYF; J gene: TRBJ2-4; V gene: TRBV27
CDR3 protein: CASSLGALALATTKNIQYF; J gene: TRBJ2-4; V gene: TRBV7-2
CDR3 protein: CASSYSSLGGGYEQYF; J gene: TRBJ2-7; V gene: TRBV6-5
CDR3 protein: CASSLGQGSQPQHF; J gene: TRBJ1-5; V gene: TRBV7-2
CDR3 protein: CATSDPAGTDTQYF; J gene: TRBJ2-3; V gene: TRBV24-1
CDR3 protein: CASSIRIMRTSGSSEQFF; J gene: TRBJ2-1; V gene: TRBV19
CDR3 protein: CASSLGPDRAYEQYF; J gene: TRBJ2-7; V gene: TRBV5-1
CDR3 protein: CASSQVANEQFF; J gene: TRBJ2-1; V gene: TRBV4-3
CDR3 protein: CATSRGPPGQNHPYF; J gene: TRBJ2-3; V gene: TRBV15
CDR3 protein: CASSPPAGVRDTQYF; J gene: TRBJ2-3; V gene: TRBV12-3/TRBV12-4
CDR3 protein: CASSLDPRTHVDGYTF; J gene: TRBJ1-2; V gene: TRBV5-5
CDR3 protein: CSARALSPSGGYEQYF; J gene: TRBJ2-7; V gene: TRBV20-1
CDR3 protein: CASSDRTGLAEGYTF; J gene: TRBJ1-2; V gene: TRBV5-5
CDR3 protein: CASSPTPDGRKLSPYEQYF; J gene: TRBJ2-7; V gene: TRBV18
CDR3 protein: CASSKTGRNTEAFF; J gene: TRBJ1-1; V gene: TRBV7-8
CDR3 protein: CASSKERGSLNTEAFF; J gene: TRBJ1-1; V gene: TRBV21-1